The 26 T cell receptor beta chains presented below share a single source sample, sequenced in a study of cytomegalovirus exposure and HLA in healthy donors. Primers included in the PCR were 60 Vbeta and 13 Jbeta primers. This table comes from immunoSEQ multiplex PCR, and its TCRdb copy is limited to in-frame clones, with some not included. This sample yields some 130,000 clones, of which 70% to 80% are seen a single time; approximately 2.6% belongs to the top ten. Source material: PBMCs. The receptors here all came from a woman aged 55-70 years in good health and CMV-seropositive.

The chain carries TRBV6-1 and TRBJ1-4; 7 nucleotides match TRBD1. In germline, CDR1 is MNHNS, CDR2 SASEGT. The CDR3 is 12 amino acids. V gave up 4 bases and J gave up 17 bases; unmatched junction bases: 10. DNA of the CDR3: TGTGCCAGCAGTGTTTCGGTTGGGACAGTCTTTTTT. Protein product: CASSVSVGTVFF.

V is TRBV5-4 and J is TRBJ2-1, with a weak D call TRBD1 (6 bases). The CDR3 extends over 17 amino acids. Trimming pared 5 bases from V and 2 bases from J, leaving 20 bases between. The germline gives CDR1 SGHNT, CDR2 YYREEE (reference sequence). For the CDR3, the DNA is TGTGCCAGCAGTGCGGGCAGGGGTCCAGGGACCTACAATGAGCAGTTCTTC. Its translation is CASSAGRGPGTYNEQFF.

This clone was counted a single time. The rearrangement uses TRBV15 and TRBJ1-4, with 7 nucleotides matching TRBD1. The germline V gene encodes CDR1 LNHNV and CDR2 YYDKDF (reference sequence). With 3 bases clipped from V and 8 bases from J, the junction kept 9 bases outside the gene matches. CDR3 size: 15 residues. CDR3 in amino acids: CATSSRSGGREKLFF. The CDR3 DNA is TGTGCCACCAGCAGCCGATCAGGGGGTCGGGAAAAACTGTTTTTT.

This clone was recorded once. CDR3 in DNA: TGTGCCAGCAGTATACAGGGCATGAACACTGAAGCTTTCTTT. Protein: CASSIQGMNTEAFF. The genes are TRBV6-5 and TRBJ1-1, with D perhaps TRBD1 (6 bases). V was shortened by 5 bases and J by 0 bases, with 10 bases between the two germline ends. Germline V CDR1 and CDR2: MNHEY, SVGAGI. The CDR3 sequence is 14 residues long.

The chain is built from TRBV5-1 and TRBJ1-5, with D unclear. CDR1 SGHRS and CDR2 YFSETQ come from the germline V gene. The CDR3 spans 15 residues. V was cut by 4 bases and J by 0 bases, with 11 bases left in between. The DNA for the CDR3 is TGCGCCAGCAGCCCCTTTGGCAGTAGCAATCAGCCCCAGCATTTT. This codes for CASSPFGSSNQPQHF.

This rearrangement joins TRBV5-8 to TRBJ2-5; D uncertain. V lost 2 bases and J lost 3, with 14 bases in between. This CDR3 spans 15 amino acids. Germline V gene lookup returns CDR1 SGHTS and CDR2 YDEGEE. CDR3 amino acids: CASSLFGMGEETQYF. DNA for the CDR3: TGTGCCAGCAGCTTATTTGGTATGGGCGAAGAGACCCAGTACTTC.

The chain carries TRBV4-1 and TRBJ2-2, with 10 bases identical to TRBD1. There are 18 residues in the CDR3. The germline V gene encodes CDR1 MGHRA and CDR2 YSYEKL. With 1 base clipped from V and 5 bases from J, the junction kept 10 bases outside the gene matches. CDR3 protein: CASSQGVGDRGRTGELFF. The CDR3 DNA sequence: TGCGCCAGCAGCCAAGGGGTGGGGGACAGGGGAAGAACCGGGGAGCTGTTTTTT.

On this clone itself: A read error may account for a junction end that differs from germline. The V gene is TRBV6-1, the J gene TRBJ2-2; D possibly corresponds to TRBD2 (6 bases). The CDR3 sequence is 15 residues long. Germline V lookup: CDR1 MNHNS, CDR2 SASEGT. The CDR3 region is CASSEEGRNAGELFF. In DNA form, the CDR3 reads TGTGCCAGCAGTGAAGAGGGGAGGAACGCCGGGGAGCTGTTTTTT.

The CDR3 protein is CASSIEGRGRGETQYF. The CDR3, as DNA: TGTGCCAGTAGTATAGAAGGGCGAGGCCGGGGGGAGACCCAGTACTTC. The V call is TRBV19, the J call TRBJ2-5, with a possible D match to TRBD2 (6 bases). CDR3 length: 16 amino acids. Germline-derived CDR1 and CDR2 are LNHDA and SQIVND (reference sequence). V gave up 0 bases and J gave up 5 bases, with 16 bases separating them.

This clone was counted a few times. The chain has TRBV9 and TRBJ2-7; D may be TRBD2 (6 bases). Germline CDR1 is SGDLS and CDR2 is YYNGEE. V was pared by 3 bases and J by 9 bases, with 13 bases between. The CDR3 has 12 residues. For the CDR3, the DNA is TGTGCCAGCAGCGCAGGAGGGGCGGGGCAGTACTTC. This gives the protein CASSAGGAGQYF.

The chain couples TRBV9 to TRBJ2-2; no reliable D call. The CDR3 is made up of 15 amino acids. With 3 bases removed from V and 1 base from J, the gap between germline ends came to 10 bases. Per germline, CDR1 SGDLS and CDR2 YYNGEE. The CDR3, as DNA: TGTGCCAGCAGCGACCGGGTGATGAACACCGGGGAGCTGTTTTTT. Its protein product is CASSDRVMNTGELFF.

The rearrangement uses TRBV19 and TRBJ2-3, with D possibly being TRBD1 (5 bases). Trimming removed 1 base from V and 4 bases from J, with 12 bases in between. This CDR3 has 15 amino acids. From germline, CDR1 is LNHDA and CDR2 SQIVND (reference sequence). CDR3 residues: CASSIAGRSPDTQYF. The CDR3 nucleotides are TGTGCCAGTAGTATAGCAGGGCGGAGCCCAGATACGCAGTATTTT.

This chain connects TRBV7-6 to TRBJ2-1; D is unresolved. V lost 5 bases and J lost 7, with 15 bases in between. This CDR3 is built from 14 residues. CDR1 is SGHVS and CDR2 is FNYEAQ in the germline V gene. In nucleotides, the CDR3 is TGTGCCAGCAGCCCTCAGGTTGGTTCGAATGAGCAGTTCTTC. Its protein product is CASSPQVGSNEQFF.

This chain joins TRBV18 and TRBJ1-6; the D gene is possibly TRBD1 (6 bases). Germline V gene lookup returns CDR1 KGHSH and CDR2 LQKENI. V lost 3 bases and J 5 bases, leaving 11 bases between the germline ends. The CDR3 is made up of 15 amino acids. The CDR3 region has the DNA TGTGCCAGCTCACCGACAGGCCCGAATAATTCACCCCTCCACTTT. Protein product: CASSPTGPNNSPLHF.

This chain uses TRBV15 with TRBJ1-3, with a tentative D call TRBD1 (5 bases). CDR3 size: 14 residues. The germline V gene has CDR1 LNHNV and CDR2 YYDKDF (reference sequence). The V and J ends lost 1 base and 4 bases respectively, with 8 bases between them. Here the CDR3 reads CATSRAGSGNTIYF. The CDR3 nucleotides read TGTGCCACCAGCAGAGCAGGGTCAGGAAACACCATATATTTT.

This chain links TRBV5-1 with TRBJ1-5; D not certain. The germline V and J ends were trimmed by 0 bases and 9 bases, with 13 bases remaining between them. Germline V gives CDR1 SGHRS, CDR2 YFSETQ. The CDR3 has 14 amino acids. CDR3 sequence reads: CASSLASPAGPQHF. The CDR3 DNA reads TGCGCCAGCAGCTTGGCAAGTCCCGCGGGGCCCCAGCATTTT.

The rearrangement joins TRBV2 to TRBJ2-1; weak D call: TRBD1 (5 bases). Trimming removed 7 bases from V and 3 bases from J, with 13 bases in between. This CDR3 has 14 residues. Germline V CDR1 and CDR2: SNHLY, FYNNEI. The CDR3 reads CASTLWGSYNEQFF. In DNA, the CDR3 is TGTGCCAGCACCCTTTGGGGCAGCTACAATGAGCAGTTCTTC.

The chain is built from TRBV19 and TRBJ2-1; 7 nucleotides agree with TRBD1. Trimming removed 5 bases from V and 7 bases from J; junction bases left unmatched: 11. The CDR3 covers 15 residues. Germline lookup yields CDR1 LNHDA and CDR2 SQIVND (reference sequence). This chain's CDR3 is CASSPYRGNGNEQFF. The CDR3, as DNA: TGTGCCAGTAGTCCTTACAGGGGAAATGGGAATGAGCAGTTCTTC.

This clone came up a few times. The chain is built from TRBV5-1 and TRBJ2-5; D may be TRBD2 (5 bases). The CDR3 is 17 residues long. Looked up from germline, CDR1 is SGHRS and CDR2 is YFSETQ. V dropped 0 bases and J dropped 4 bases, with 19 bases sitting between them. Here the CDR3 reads CASSLGVILGVGETQYF. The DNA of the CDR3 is TGCGCCAGCAGCTTGGGCGTCATACTCGGGGTGGGAGAGACCCAGTACTTC.

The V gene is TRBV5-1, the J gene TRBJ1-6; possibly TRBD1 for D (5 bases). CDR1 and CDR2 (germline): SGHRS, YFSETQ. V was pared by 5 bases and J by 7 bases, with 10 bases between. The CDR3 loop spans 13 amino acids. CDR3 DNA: TGCGCCAGCAGTCCGGAGGGGAATTCACCCCTCCACTTT. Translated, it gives CASSPEGNSPLHF.

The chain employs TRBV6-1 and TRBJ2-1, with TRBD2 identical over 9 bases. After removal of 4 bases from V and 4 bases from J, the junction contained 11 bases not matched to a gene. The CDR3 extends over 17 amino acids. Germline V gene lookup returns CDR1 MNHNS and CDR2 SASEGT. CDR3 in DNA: TGTGCCAGCAGTGCAACTACGCGGGGGGGCGGATACAATGAGCAGTTCTTC. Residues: CASSATTRGGGYNEQFF.

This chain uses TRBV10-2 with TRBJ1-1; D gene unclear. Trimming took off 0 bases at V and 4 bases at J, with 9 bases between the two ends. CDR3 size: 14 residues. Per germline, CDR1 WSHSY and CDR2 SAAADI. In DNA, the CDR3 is TGCGCCAGCAGTGAGTCAGTGGGAGTCACTGAAGCTTTCTTT. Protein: CASSESVGVTEAFF.

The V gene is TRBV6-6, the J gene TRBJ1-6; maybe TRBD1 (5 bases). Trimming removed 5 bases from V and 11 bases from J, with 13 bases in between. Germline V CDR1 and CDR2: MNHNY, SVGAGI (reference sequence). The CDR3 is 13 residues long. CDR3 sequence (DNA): TGTGCCAGCAGTACAGGCCCCCCAGCACCCCTCCACTTT. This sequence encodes CASSTGPPAPLHF.

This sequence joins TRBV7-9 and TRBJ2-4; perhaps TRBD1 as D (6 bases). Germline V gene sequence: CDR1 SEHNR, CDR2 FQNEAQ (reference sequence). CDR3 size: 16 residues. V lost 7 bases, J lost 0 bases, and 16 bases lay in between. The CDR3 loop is CASTSRQELAKNIQYF. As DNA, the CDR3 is TGTGCCAGCACCTCGAGACAGGAGCTAGCCAAAAACATTCAGTACTTC.

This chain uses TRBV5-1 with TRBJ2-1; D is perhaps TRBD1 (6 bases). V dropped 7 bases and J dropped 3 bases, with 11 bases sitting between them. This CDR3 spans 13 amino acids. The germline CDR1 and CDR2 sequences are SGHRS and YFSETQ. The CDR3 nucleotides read TGCGCCAGCGCCGAACAGGGCTACAATGAGCAGTTCTTC. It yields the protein CASAEQGYNEQFF.

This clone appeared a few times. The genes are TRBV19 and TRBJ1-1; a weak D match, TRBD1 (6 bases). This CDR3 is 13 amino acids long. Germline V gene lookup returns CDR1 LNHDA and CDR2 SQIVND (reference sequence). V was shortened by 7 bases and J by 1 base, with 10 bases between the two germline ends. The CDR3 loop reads CASTLTGNTEAFF. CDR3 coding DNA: TGTGCCAGTACACTGACAGGGAACACTGAAGCTTTCTTT.